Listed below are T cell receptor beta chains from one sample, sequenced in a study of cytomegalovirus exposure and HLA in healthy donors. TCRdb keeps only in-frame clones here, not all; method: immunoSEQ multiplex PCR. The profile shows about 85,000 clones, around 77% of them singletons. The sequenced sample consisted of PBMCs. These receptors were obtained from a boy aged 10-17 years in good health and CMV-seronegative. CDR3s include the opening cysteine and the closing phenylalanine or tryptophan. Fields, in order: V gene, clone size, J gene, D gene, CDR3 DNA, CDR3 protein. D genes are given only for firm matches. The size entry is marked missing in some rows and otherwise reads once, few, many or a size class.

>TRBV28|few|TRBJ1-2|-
TGTGCCAGCAGCCCCCAGGGTTGGGGCAAGAACCTTGGCTACACCTTC
CASSPQGWGKNLGYTF
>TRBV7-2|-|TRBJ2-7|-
TGTGCCAGCAGCTACCGCGGGACGGCCTACGAGCAGTACTTC
CASSYRGTAYEQYF
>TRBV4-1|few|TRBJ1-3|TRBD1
TGCGCCAGCAGCCACTGGACAGGGGATGGAAACACCATATATTTT
CASSHWTGDGNTIYF
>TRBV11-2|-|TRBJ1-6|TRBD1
TGTGCCAGCAGCCCCGTCGGGACAGGGAAATCACCCCTCCACTTT
CASSPVGTGKSPLHF
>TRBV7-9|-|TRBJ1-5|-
TGTGCCAGCAGCTTAAATGCGGATCAGCCCCAGCATTTT
CASSLNADQPQHF
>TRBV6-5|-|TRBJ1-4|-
TGTGCCAGCAGTTACTCGAGTGGGCTTAGGGAAAAACTGTTTTTT
CASSYSSGLREKLFF
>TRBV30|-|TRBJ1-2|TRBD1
TGTGCCTACCTCGACAGGGGAGCTAACTATGGCTACACCTTC
CAYLDRGANYGYTF
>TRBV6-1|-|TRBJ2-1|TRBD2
TGTGCCAGCAGTGAAGCGCCTAGCGGGAGGATCAATGAGCAGTTCTTC
CASSEAPSGRINEQFF
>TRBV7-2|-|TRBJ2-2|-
TGTGCCAGCAGCCGGTCGGGGTCAGGTCGCACCGGGGAGCTGTTTTTT
CASSRSGSGRTGELFF
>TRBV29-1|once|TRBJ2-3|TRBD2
TGCAGCGTGGAAGCGGGGGGGCCGCCAGATACGCAGTATTTT
CSVEAGGPPDTQYF
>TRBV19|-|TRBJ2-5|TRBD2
TGTGCCAGTAGTGAGGTCCAGGGAGGGACGGAGACCCAGTACTTC
CASSEVQGGTETQYF
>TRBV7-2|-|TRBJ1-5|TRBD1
TGTGCCAGCAGCTTAACAGGGGGATATCAGCCCCAGCATTTT
CASSLTGGYQPQHF
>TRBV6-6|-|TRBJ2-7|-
TGTGCCAGCAGTTACTCCGAGCCGAGCTCCTACGAGCAGTACTTC
CASSYSEPSSYEQYF
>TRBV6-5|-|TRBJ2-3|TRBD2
TGTGCCAGCAGACCTGGACTAGCGGCAGATACGCAGTATTTT
CASRPGLAADTQYF
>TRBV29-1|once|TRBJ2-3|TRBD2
TGCAGCGTTGAACCTAGCGGTCACGGCACAGATACGCAGTATTTT
CSVEPSGHGTDTQYF
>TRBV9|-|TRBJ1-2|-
TGTGCCAGCAGCGTAGAGGCAGGACTGTATGGCTACACCTTC
CASSVEAGLYGYTF
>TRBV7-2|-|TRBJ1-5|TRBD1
TGTGCCAGCAGCCCGGGACAGGGGGCTCGGCGCCAGCATTTT
CASSPGQGARRQHF
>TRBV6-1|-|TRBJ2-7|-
TGTGCCAGCAGCTCCTTTCGACTAGCCTACGAGCAGTACTTC
CASSSFRLAYEQYF
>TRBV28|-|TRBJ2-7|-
TGTGCCAGCAGTTTAAGCAGGAACTACGAGCAGTACTTC
CASSLSRNYEQYF
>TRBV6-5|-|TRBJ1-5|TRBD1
TGTGCCAGCAGTCCCGGGACAGGGTTTCAGCCCCAGCATTTT
CASSPGTGFQPQHF
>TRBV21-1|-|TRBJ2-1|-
TGTGCCAGCAGCAAAGTGAAGGCTAGCAATGAGCAGTTCTTC
CASSKVKASNEQFF
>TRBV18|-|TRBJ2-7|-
TGTGCCAGCTCACCTCCGAGGCCCCGGTCGTACGAGCAGTACTTC
CASSPPRPRSYEQYF
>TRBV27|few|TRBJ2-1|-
TGTGCCAGCAGTACGTCCGGACAGTCGGGCAATGAGCAGTTCTTC
CASSTSGQSGNEQFF
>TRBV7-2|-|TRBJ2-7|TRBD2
TGTGCCAGCAGTTCACTAGCGTTTAGCTCCTACGAGCAGTACTTC
CASSSLAFSSYEQYF
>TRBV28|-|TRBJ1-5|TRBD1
TGTGCCAGCAGCAACTCGGACAGGGGTGGCAATCAGCCCCAGCATTTT
CASSNSDRGGNQPQHF
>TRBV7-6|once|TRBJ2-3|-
TGTGCCAGCAGCTCGGGGACTTCTACAGATACGCAGTATTTT
CASSSGTSTDTQYF
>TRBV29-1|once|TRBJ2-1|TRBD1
TGCAGCGTGCGGACAGGGAATAACAATGAGCAGTTCTTC
CSVRTGNNNEQFF
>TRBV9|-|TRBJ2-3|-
TGTGCCAGCAGCGTAGGATTAGCGGATACGCAGTATTTT
CASSVGLADTQYF
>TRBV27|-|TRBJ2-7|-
TGTGCCAGCAGACTCGACAGCCGGGTCGCCCTCGAGCAGTACTTC
CASRLDSRVALEQYF
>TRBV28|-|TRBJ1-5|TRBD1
TGTGCCAGTCAACAGGGGTTTGAGCCCCAGCATTTT
CASQQGFEPQHF
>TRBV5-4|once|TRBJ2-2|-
TGTGCCAGCAGTGGGCAGGCAATCGGTGACGGGGAGCTGTTTTTT
CASSGQAIGDGELFF
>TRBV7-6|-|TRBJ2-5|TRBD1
TGTGCCAGCAGCTTGGGACAGCCTCAAGAGACCCAGTACTTC
CASSLGQPQETQYF
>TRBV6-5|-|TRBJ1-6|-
TGTGCCAGCAGTTACTTTCCAGGATCACCCCTCCACTTT
CASSYFPGSPLHF
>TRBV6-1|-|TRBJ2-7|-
TGTGCCAGCAGTGGCGATACAGGGTCCACCTACGAGCAGTACTTC
CASSGDTGSTYEQYF
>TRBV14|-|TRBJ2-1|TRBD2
TGTGCCAGCAGCCAAGATTCCCTACTAGCGGACTCCTACAATGAGCAGTTCTTC
CASSQDSLLADSYNEQFF
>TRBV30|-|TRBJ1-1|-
TGTGCCGGGGACTGGAGCACTGAAGCTTTCTTT
CAGDWSTEAFF
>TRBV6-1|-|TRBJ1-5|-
TGTGCCAGCAGTGGACTTGACAGCGGCAATCAGCCCCAGCATTTT
CASSGLDSGNQPQHF
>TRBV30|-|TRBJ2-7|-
TGTGCCTGGGGGGGGTTATTTAGCAACTACGAGCAGTACTTC
CAWGGLFSNYEQYF
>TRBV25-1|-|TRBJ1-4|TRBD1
TGTGCCAGCAGTGATCCGGGACAGAGAAATGAAAAACTGTTTTTT
CASSDPGQRNEKLFF
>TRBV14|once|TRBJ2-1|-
TGTGCCAGCAGCCAAGAGTCGTACAATGAGCAGTTCTTC
CASSQESYNEQFF
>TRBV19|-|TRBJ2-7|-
TGTGCCAGTAGTATAACGGAGGCGTCGCGAGAGCAGTACTTC
CASSITEASREQYF